These T cell receptor beta chains were read from a single sample in a study of T cell responses to AZD1222 COVID-19 vaccine. Profiled with immunoSEQ multiplex PCR; TCRdb holds only in-frame clones, not every one. The data hold 150,000 or so clones, with roughly nine tenths observed a single time. Sample: peripheral blood, taken on day 0 of AZD1222 vaccination. The source of these receptors is an adult in good health. The CDR3 runs from the conserved cysteine through the conserved F or W. The D gene is left open where the match is weak. Size is omitted from some rows. Given values are once, few, many or a class for expanded clones.

j_call: TRBJ2-2
clone_size: few
v_call: TRBV7-9
d_call: -
cdr3_aa: CASSFPGPKNTGELFF
cdr3_nt: TGTGCCAGCAGCTTTCCGGGACCGAAGAACACCGGGGAGCTGTTTTTT

j_call: TRBJ1-2
clone_size: -
v_call: TRBV9
d_call: -
cdr3_aa: CASSDGGALSYGYTF
cdr3_nt: TGTGCCAGCAGCGACGGGGGAGCACTTAGCTATGGCTACACCTTC

j_call: TRBJ1-2
clone_size: -
v_call: TRBV7-8
d_call: -
cdr3_aa: CASSLADSNYGYTF
cdr3_nt: TGTGCCAGCAGCTTAGCCGACAGTAACTATGGCTACACCTTC

j_call: TRBJ1-1
clone_size: -
v_call: TRBV30
d_call: -
cdr3_aa: CAWSPRSMNTEAFF
cdr3_nt: TGTGCCTGGAGTCCGAGATCCATGAACACTGAAGCTTTCTTT

j_call: TRBJ2-7
clone_size: once
v_call: TRBV4-2
d_call: TRBD1
cdr3_aa: CASSHGSQGAYEQYF
cdr3_nt: TGTGCCAGCAGCCATGGGTCACAGGGGGCGTACGAGCAGTACTTC

j_call: TRBJ1-2
clone_size: -
v_call: TRBV12-3/TRBV12-4
d_call: -
cdr3_aa: CASMAGFYGYTF
cdr3_nt: TGTGCCAGCATGGCAGGGTTCTATGGCTACACCTTC

j_call: TRBJ1-6
clone_size: -
v_call: TRBV19
d_call: -
cdr3_aa: CASSPRGGTSSYNSPLHF
cdr3_nt: TGTGCCAGTAGCCCCCGGGGGGGGACCAGCTCCTATAATTCACCCCTCCACTTT

j_call: TRBJ2-1
clone_size: once
v_call: TRBV6-4
d_call: -
cdr3_aa: CASSEAGQSYNEQFF
cdr3_nt: TGTGCCAGCAGTGAGGCAGGGCAATCGTACAATGAGCAGTTCTTC

j_call: TRBJ1-1
clone_size: -
v_call: TRBV6-5
d_call: -
cdr3_aa: CASRGNTEAFF
cdr3_nt: TGTGCCAGCAGGGGCAACACTGAAGCTTTCTTT

j_call: TRBJ1-1
clone_size: -
v_call: TRBV5-5
d_call: -
cdr3_aa: CASSPQDIMNTEAFF
cdr3_nt: TGTGCCAGCAGCCCTCAGGACATTATGAACACTGAAGCTTTCTTT

j_call: TRBJ1-4
clone_size: -
v_call: TRBV4-1
d_call: TRBD1
cdr3_aa: CASSPRQGSVGKLFF
cdr3_nt: TGCGCCAGCAGCCCGAGACAGGGCAGTGTAGGAAAACTGTTTTTT

j_call: TRBJ2-3
clone_size: -
v_call: TRBV29-1
d_call: -
cdr3_aa: CSPRYTDTQYF
cdr3_nt: TGCAGCCCACGCTACACAGATACGCAGTATTTT

j_call: TRBJ1-2
clone_size: -
v_call: TRBV29-1
d_call: -
cdr3_aa: CSVQLMSSGYTF
cdr3_nt: TGCAGCGTTCAGCTCATGAGTAGTGGCTACACCTTC

j_call: TRBJ2-5
clone_size: -
v_call: TRBV7-9
d_call: TRBD1
cdr3_aa: CASSYRTGRDQETQYF
cdr3_nt: TGTGCCAGCAGCTATAGGACAGGGCGAGACCAAGAGACCCAGTACTTC

j_call: TRBJ1-2
clone_size: -
v_call: TRBV9
d_call: -
cdr3_aa: CASSVAPAAGGYTF
cdr3_nt: TGTGCCAGCAGCGTTGCCCCAGCTGCTGGGGGCTACACCTTC

j_call: TRBJ1-3
clone_size: -
v_call: TRBV6-1
d_call: -
cdr3_aa: CASSQAGWSSGNTIYF
cdr3_nt: TGTGCCAGCAGTCAAGCCGGATGGAGCTCTGGAAACACCATATATTTT

j_call: TRBJ1-3
clone_size: once
v_call: TRBV7-2
d_call: -
cdr3_aa: CASSLQGRGNTIYF
cdr3_nt: TGTGCCAGCAGCTTACAGGGACGTGGAAACACCATATATTTT

j_call: TRBJ2-7
clone_size: -
v_call: TRBV18
d_call: -
cdr3_aa: CASSPGSGSGQYF
cdr3_nt: TGTGCCAGCTCCCCAGGGAGCGGGTCGGGGCAGTACTTC

j_call: TRBJ2-1
clone_size: -
v_call: TRBV6-5
d_call: -
cdr3_aa: CASSRKGPDVDEQFF
cdr3_nt: TGTGCCAGCAGCCGAAAAGGACCTGATGTCGATGAGCAGTTCTTC

j_call: TRBJ2-7
clone_size: -
v_call: TRBV19
d_call: TRBD1
cdr3_aa: CASGTGAYEQYF
cdr3_nt: TGTGCCTCCGGGACAGGGGCCTACGAGCAGTACTTC

j_call: TRBJ2-7
clone_size: -
v_call: TRBV18
d_call: TRBD1
cdr3_aa: CASSYRQGAGEQYF
cdr3_nt: TGTGCCAGCTCCTATCGACAGGGCGCAGGCGAGCAGTACTTC

j_call: TRBJ2-2
clone_size: once
v_call: TRBV4-3
d_call: -
cdr3_aa: CASRLGRNTGELFF
cdr3_nt: TGCGCCAGCAGGCTAGGACGGAACACCGGGGAGCTGTTTTTT

j_call: TRBJ1-1
clone_size: -
v_call: TRBV4-1
d_call: -
cdr3_aa: CASSQEGTRLNTEAFF
cdr3_nt: TGCGCCAGCAGCCAAGAGGGGACACGTCTGAACACTGAAGCTTTCTTT

j_call: TRBJ1-2
clone_size: -
v_call: TRBV5-6
d_call: TRBD1
cdr3_aa: CASSLGDRSGGYTF
cdr3_nt: TGTGCCAGCAGCTTGGGGGACAGGAGCGGCGGCTACACCTTC

j_call: TRBJ1-6
clone_size: -
v_call: TRBV19
d_call: TRBD1
cdr3_aa: CASSAGTAYNSPLHF
cdr3_nt: TGTGCCAGTAGTGCCGGGACAGCCTATAATTCACCCCTCCACTTT

j_call: TRBJ1-4
clone_size: -
v_call: TRBV10-3
d_call: -
cdr3_aa: CAISNHAGVSNEKLFF
cdr3_nt: TGTGCCATCAGTAACCACGCCGGGGTTAGTAATGAAAAACTGTTTTTT

j_call: TRBJ2-2
clone_size: -
v_call: TRBV10-3
d_call: -
cdr3_aa: CAILTGNTGELFF
cdr3_nt: TGTGCCATCCTCACAGGGAACACCGGGGAGCTGTTTTTT

j_call: TRBJ2-1
clone_size: -
v_call: TRBV30
d_call: TRBD2
cdr3_aa: CAWSVSGDEQFF
cdr3_nt: TGTGCCTGGAGTGTTAGCGGGGACGAGCAGTTCTTC

j_call: TRBJ1-4
clone_size: -
v_call: TRBV4-3
d_call: -
cdr3_aa: CASSQDPTGAATNEKLFF
cdr3_nt: TGCGCCAGCAGCCAAGATCCGACAGGCGCCGCAACTAATGAAAAACTGTTTTTT

j_call: TRBJ1-1
clone_size: -
v_call: TRBV19
d_call: -
cdr3_aa: CASSGSGSPGPFF
cdr3_nt: TGTGCCAGTAGCGGATCCGGGAGCCCCGGTCCTTTCTTT

j_call: TRBJ2-7
clone_size: -
v_call: TRBV6-5
d_call: TRBD1
cdr3_aa: CATSGQGDNEQYF
cdr3_nt: TGTGCCACTTCGGGACAGGGGGATAACGAGCAGTACTTC

j_call: TRBJ1-2
clone_size: -
v_call: TRBV10-2
d_call: -
cdr3_aa: CASSESGALYGYTF
cdr3_nt: TGCGCCAGCAGTGAGTCCGGGGCACTCTATGGCTACACCTTC

j_call: TRBJ2-5
clone_size: -
v_call: TRBV11-2
d_call: -
cdr3_aa: CASSLVFSYQETQYF
cdr3_nt: TGTGCCAGCAGCTTAGTATTCAGCTACCAAGAGACCCAGTACTTC

j_call: TRBJ1-3
clone_size: -
v_call: TRBV2
d_call: -
cdr3_aa: CASSDGGGWNTIYF
cdr3_nt: TGTGCCAGCAGTGACGGCGGGGGGTGGAACACCATATATTTT

j_call: TRBJ2-3
clone_size: once
v_call: TRBV29-1
d_call: TRBD2
cdr3_aa: CSVGGDRTSGYTDTQYF
cdr3_nt: TGCAGCGTCGGTGGGGATAGGACTAGCGGGTACACAGATACGCAGTATTTT

j_call: TRBJ2-5
clone_size: -
v_call: TRBV5-1
d_call: TRBD2
cdr3_aa: CASNPTSGGWGETQYF
cdr3_nt: TGCGCCAGCAACCCCACTAGCGGGGGCTGGGGAGAGACCCAGTACTTC

j_call: TRBJ2-7
clone_size: few
v_call: TRBV30
d_call: -
cdr3_aa: CAWSKSSSGEQYF
cdr3_nt: TGTGCCTGGAGTAAATCCAGCAGTGGCGAGCAGTACTTC

j_call: TRBJ2-7
clone_size: -
v_call: TRBV7-9
d_call: -
cdr3_aa: CASSLDGSVEQYF
cdr3_nt: TGTGCCAGCAGCTTAGATGGTTCCGTCGAGCAGTACTTC

j_call: TRBJ1-4
clone_size: -
v_call: TRBV30
d_call: TRBD1
cdr3_aa: CACPGTGGWRANEKLFF
cdr3_nt: TGTGCCTGTCCAGGGACAGGGGGATGGAGGGCTAATGAAAAACTGTTTTTT

j_call: TRBJ1-2
clone_size: -
v_call: TRBV5-1
d_call: -
cdr3_aa: CASSPEGVGGYTF
cdr3_nt: TGCGCCAGCAGCCCCGAAGGGGTCGGAGGCTACACCTTC

j_call: TRBJ2-7
clone_size: -
v_call: TRBV12-3/TRBV12-4
d_call: -
cdr3_aa: CASSPHPYEQYF
cdr3_nt: TGTGCCAGCAGCCCCCATCCCTACGAGCAGTACTTC

j_call: TRBJ1-1
clone_size: -
v_call: TRBV4-1
d_call: -
cdr3_aa: CASSQDPGRAQAFF
cdr3_nt: TGCGCCAGCAGCCAAGATCCAGGGCGGGCCCAAGCTTTCTTT

j_call: TRBJ1-2
clone_size: -
v_call: TRBV19
d_call: -
cdr3_aa: CASSIFGGEDGYTF
cdr3_nt: TGTGCCAGTAGTATATTCGGGGGAGAGGATGGCTACACCTTC

j_call: TRBJ1-6
clone_size: -
v_call: TRBV5-1
d_call: TRBD1
cdr3_aa: CASSPGTGASPLHF
cdr3_nt: TGCGCCAGCAGCCCCGGGACAGGGGCTTCACCCCTCCACTTT

j_call: TRBJ1-2
clone_size: -
v_call: TRBV28
d_call: TRBD1
cdr3_aa: CASSLPETGFRVGYTF
cdr3_nt: TGTGCCAGCAGTTTACCCGAGACAGGGTTTCGTGTTGGCTACACCTTC

j_call: TRBJ2-3
clone_size: -
v_call: TRBV2
d_call: -
cdr3_aa: CASSDDFSSTDTQYF
cdr3_nt: TGTGCCAGCAGTGACGACTTTTCCAGCACAGATACGCAGTATTTT

j_call: TRBJ1-2
clone_size: -
v_call: TRBV29-1
d_call: -
cdr3_aa: CSARGSDGYTF
cdr3_nt: TGCAGCGCCCGGGGGAGTGATGGCTACACCTTC

j_call: TRBJ1-4
clone_size: -
v_call: TRBV10-2
d_call: -
cdr3_aa: CASSLTTNEKLFF
cdr3_nt: TGCGCCAGTTCCCTAACAACTAATGAAAAACTGTTTTTT

j_call: TRBJ1-5
clone_size: -
v_call: TRBV2
d_call: -
cdr3_aa: CASSESSGAYQPQHF
cdr3_nt: TGTGCCAGCAGTGAAAGTAGTGGGGCATATCAGCCCCAGCATTTT

j_call: TRBJ1-2
clone_size: -
v_call: TRBV12-3/TRBV12-4
d_call: -
cdr3_aa: CASSLERNYGYTF
cdr3_nt: TGTGCCAGCAGTTTAGAGAGAAACTATGGCTACACCTTC

j_call: TRBJ2-3
clone_size: -
v_call: TRBV3-1/TRBV3-2
d_call: TRBD2
cdr3_aa: CASSLGSSGLRF
cdr3_nt: TGTGCCAGCAGCCTGGGGTCTAGCGGGCTCCGCTTT

j_call: TRBJ2-1
clone_size: -
v_call: TRBV3-1/TRBV3-2
d_call: TRBD2
cdr3_aa: CASSSSGWGVYNEQFF
cdr3_nt: TGTGCCAGCAGCTCTAGCGGGTGGGGGGTTTACAATGAGCAGTTCTTC

j_call: TRBJ1-2
clone_size: -
v_call: TRBV6-5
d_call: -
cdr3_aa: CASRTRQDRYGYTF
cdr3_nt: TGTGCCAGCAGAACCCGACAGGACCGCTATGGCTACACCTTC

j_call: TRBJ2-4
clone_size: -
v_call: TRBV27
d_call: -
cdr3_aa: CASRAGGNIQYF
cdr3_nt: TGTGCCAGCAGGGCAGGGGGGAACATTCAGTACTTC

j_call: TRBJ1-2
clone_size: -
v_call: TRBV7-2
d_call: -
cdr3_aa: CASSLKAIGGYGYTF
cdr3_nt: TGTGCCAGCAGCTTGAAGGCCATTGGTGGGTATGGCTACACCTTC